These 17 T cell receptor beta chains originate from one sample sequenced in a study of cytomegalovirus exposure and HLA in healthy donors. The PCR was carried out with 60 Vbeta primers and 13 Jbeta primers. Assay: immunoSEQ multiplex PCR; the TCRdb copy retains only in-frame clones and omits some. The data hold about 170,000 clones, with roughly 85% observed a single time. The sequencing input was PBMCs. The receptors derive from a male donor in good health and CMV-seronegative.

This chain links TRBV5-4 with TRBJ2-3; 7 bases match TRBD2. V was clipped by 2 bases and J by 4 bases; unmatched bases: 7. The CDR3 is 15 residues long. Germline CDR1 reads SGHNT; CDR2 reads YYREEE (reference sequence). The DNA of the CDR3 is TGTGCCAGCAGCTTACTAGCGTGGGGTGCAGATACGCAGTATTTT. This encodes CASSLLAWGADTQYF.

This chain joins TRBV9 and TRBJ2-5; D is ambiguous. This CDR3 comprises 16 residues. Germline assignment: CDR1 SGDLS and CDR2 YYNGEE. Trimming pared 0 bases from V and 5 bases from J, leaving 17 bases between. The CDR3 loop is CASSVAPGALDETQYF. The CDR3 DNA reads TGTGCCAGCAGCGTAGCCCCTGGAGCCCTCGATGAGACCCAGTACTTC.

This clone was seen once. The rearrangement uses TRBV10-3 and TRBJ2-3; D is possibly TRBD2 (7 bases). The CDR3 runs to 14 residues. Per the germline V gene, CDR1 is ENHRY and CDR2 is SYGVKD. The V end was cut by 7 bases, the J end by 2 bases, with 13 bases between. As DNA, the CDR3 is TGTGCCATCACGGGGGGCGGAACCACAGATACGCAGTATTTT. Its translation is CAITGGGTTDTQYF.

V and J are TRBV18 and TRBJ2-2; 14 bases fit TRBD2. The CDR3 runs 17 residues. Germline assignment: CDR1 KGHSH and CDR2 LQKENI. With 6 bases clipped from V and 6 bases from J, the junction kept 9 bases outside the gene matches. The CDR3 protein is CASSPGLAGEGPGELFF. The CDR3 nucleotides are TGTGCCAGCTCGCCGGGACTAGCGGGAGAAGGGCCCGGGGAGCTGTTTTTT.

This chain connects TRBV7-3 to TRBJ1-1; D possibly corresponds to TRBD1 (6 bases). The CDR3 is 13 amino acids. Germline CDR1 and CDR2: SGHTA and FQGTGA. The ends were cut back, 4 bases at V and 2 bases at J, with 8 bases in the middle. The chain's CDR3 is CASSSDSNTEAFF. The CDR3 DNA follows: TGTGCCAGCAGCTCGGACAGTAACACTGAAGCTTTCTTT.

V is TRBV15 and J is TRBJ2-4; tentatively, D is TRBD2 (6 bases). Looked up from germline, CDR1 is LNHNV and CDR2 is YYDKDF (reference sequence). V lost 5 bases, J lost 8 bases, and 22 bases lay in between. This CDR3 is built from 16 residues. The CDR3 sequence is CATSGNRGGGGDIQYF. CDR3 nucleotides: TGTGCCACCAGCGGTAATCGGGGCGGAGGAGGGGACATTCAGTACTTC. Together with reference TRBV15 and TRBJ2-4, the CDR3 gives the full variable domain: DAMVIQNPRYQVTQFGKPVTLSCSQTLNHNVMYWYQQKSSQAPKLLFHYYDKDFNNEADTPDNFQSRRPNTSFCFLDIRSPGLGDTAMYLCATSGNRGGGGDIQYFGAGTRLSVL.

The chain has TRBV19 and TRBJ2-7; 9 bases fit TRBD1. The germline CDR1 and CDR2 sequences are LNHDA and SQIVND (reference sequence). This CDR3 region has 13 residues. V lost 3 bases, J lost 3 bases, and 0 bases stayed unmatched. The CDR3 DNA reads TGTGCCAGTAGTATGGGACAGGGCTACGAGCAGTACTTC. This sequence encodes CASSMGQGYEQYF.

The CDR3 loop reads CASSQVAPGGADGYTF. CDR3 bases: TGTGCCAGCAGCCAAGTGGCACCAGGGGGCGCCGATGGCTACACCTTC. This chain connects TRBV4-2 to TRBJ1-2; 8 positions agree with TRBD1. Germline V gene sequence: CDR1 LGHNA, CDR2 YNFKEQ. The CDR3 is 16 residues long. V trimming: 1 base; J trimming: 6 bases; junction bases outside the gene matches: 10.

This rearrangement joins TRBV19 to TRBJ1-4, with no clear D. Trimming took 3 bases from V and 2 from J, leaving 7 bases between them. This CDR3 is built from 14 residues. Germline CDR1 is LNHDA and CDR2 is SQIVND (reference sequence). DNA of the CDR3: TGTGCCAGTAGTATTGGGCAGACTAATGAAAAACTGTTTTTT. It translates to CASSIGQTNEKLFF.

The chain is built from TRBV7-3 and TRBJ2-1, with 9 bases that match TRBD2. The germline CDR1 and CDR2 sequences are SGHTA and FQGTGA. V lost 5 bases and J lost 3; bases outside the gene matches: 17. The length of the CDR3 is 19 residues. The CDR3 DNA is TGTGCCAGCAGCCCAAAGGGTGGCGGGAGGGCCGAGTTCTACAATGAGCAGTTCTTC. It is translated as CASSPKGGGRAEFYNEQFF.

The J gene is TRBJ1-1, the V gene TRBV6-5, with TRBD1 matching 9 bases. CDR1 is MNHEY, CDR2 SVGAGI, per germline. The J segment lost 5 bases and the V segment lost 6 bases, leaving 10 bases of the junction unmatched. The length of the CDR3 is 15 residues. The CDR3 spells CASRPPGQGKTEAFF. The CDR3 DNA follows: TGTGCCAGCAGACCACCGGGACAGGGTAAAACTGAAGCTTTCTTT.

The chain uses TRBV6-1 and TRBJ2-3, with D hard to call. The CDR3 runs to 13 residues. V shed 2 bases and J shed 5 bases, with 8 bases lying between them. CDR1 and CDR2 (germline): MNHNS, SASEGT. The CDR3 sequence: CASSETLRDTQYF. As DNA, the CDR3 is TGTGCCAGCAGTGAAACGCTACGAGATACGCAGTATTTT.

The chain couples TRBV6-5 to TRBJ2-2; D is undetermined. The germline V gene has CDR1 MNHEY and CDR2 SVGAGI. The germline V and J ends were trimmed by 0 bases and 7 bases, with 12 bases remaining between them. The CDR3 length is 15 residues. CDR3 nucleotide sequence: TGTGCCAGCAGTTACTCGACACAGAGAAGCGGGGAGCTGTTTTTT. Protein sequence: CASSYSTQRSGELFF.

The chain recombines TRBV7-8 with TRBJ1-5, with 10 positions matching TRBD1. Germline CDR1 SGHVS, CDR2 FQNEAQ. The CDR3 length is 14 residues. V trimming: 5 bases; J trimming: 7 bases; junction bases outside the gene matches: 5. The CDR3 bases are TGTGCCAGCAGCCCCGACAGGGGGCGGCAGCCCCAGCATTTT. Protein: CASSPDRGRQPQHF.

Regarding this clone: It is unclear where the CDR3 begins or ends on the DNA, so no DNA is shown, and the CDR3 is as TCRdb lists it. The CDR3 loop reads CASSTSTGRSNQPQHF. The V gene is TRBV6-6, the J gene TRBJ1-5; the D call in the table, TRBD1, was not verified against the DNA. 16 amino acids form the CDR3, both terminal residues included. Germline lookup yields CDR1 MNHNY and CDR2 SVGAGI (reference sequence).

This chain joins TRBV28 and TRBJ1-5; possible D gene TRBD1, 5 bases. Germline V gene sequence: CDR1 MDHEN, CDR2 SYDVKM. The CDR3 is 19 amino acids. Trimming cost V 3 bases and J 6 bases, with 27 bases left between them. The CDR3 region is CASSLIPPGASPSRQPQHF. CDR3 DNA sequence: TGTGCCAGCAGTTTGATCCCACCTGGGGCTTCCCCTTCTCGTCAGCCCCAGCATTTT.

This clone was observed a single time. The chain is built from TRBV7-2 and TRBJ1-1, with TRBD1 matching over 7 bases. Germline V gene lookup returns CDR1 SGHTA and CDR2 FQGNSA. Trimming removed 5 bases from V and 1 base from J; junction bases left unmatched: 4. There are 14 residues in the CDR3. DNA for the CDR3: TGTGCCAGCAGCCCACGACAGGGGAACACTGAAGCTTTCTTT. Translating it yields CASSPRQGNTEAFF.